Included here is one T cell receptor (beta chain) sequence, with context. This clone was counted a few times. Its antigen is not yet known. Base qualities were left out, and no much larger clone turns up one base away. The data derive from a study of blood T cell repertoires in COVID-19 (dated by TCRdb to the early 2020s). The study in broad terms: Samples from collaborators originated in the United States, Italy and Spain and spanned both the acute and convalescent phases of COVID-19. The samples were drawn from two sources: the first 160 participants of the ongoing ImmuneRACE study, and 950 to 1,500 subjects contributed by 6 global collaborators. The prospective study material was composed of cDNA or gDNA derived from T cells, B-cell-depleted T cells, or PBMCs. The repertoires were released in a freely available public database meant as a resource for research on the immune response to SARS-CoV-2. Where HLA class I and class II types were available, the types were taken from metadata supplied by the sample provider, not from assay-based typing. Sample metadata almost always included a de-identified subject ID, COVID-19 status, age in years and sex. Subjects who had been exposed to COVID-19, were actively infected with it, or had recovered from it provided the deeply sampled blood TCRbeta repertoires that made up the dataset.

TCRbeta CDR3 regions were amplified from genomic DNA by means of the immunoSEQ Assay, a bias-controlled multiplex PCR. The original methods were these. The number of nucleated cells in each sample was estimated from the amplification of reference gene primers within the assay. To quantify the absolute abundance of each unique TCRbeta CDR3 rearrangement, sequence reads were collapsed and filtered. For each sample, productive Simpson clonality was calculated by taking the square root of Simpson's diversity index across productive rearrangements. TCRdb re-hosts the immuneACCESS table, in-frame sequences only. Its copies lack some clones; in the studies checked, an unresolved V gene accounts for under half of them, and the cause for the rest is not known. The V and J calls and clone size are taken from that table; D and trimming were inferred from the DNA. This sample lists some 340,000 clones; 80% to 90% were detected once. The ten top clones hold 2.5% to 3.5% of the sample.

Study-wide conclusions, independent of this receptor: How much clinical and demographic metadata was included differed by source and by participant, and the metadata was provided uncurated.

Whole blood was collected in K2EDTA tubes by collaborating institutions according to the institutions' own protocols. For TCRbeta analysis, collaborators shipped samples in one of three forms: frozen whole blood, isolated PBMCs, or DNA extracted from either of those sample types. The sequenced sample consisted of peripheral blood. The origin of this receptor is a man aged 25-45 years with active or convalescent COVID-19.

The CDR3 in this case is CASSTRPRAYNEQFF. The nucleotide sequence is given as TGTGCCAGCAGCACTAGACCTAGGGCCTACAATGAGCAGTTCTTC. The chain is made from TRBV3-1 (or the pseudogene TRBV3-2) and TRBJ2-1, and possibly TRBD2, on 5 matching bases. CDR1 and CDR2 are read off the germline V gene (reference sequence) as LGHDT and YNNKEL. V is reduced by 5 bases and J by 2 bases, leaving a spacing of 13 bases between them. The CDR3 spans 15 residues, from the cysteine through the phenylalanine. Only CDR3 DNA remains: 45 bases, in frame from the first base.